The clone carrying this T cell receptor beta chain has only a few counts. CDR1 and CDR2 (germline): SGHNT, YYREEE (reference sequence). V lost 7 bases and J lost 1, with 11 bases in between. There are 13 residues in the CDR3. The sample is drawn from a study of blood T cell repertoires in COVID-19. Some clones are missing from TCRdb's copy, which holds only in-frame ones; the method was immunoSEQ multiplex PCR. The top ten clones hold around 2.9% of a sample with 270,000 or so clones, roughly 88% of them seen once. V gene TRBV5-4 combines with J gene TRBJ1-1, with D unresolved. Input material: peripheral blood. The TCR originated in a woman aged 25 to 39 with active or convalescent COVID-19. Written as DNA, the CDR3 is TGTGCCAGCTCAGGCAGAGCGAACACTGAAGCTTTCTTT. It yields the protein CASSGRANTEAFF. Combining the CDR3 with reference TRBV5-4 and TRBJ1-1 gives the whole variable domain ETGVTQSPTHLIKTRGQQVTLRCSSQSGHNTVSWYQQALGQGPQFIFQYYREEENGRGNFPPRFSGLQFPNYSSELNVNALELDDSALYLCASSGRANTEAFFGQGTRLTVV.